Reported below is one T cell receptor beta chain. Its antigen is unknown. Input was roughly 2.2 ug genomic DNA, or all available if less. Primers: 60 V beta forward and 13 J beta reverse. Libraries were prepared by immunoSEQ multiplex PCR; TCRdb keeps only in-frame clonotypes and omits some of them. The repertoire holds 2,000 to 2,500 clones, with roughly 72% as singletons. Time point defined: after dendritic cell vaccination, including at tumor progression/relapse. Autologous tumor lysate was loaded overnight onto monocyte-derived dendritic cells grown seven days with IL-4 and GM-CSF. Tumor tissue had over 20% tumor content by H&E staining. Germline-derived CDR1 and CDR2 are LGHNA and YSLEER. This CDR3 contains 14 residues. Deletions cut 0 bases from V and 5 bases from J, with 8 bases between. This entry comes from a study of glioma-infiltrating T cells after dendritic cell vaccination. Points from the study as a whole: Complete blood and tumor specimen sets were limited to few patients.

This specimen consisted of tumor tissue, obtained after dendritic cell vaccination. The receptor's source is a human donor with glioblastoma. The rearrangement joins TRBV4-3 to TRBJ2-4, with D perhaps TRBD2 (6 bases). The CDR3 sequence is CASSQEGGENIQYF. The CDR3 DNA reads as TGCGCCAGCAGCCAAGAAGGAGGGGAAAACATTCAGTACTTC.